This TCR beta chain originates from a study of cytomegalovirus exposure and HLA in healthy donors. Study overall: Prior work identified 95 million to 120 million unique TCR beta sequences in around 170 million T cells.

Primers included in the PCR were 60 Vbeta and 13 Jbeta primers. Assay: immunoSEQ multiplex PCR; the TCRdb copy retains only in-frame clones and omits some. The sample lists around 140,000 clones, 75% to 80% seen once, with 0.94% in the top ten. Whole-study findings and limits: Rare TCR sequences predominated, though certain public TCRs were found in many donors. In a later analysis, an Asian-associated ancestry cluster reportedly showed fewer N-insertions than the roughly 730-donor mean.

Trimming stripped 5 bases from V and 6 bases from J, with 17 bases between. Germline loops: CDR1 SGHVS, CDR2 FQNEAQ. The CDR3 spans 15 residues. A remark on this clone: Its antigen is undetermined.

This receptor was identified in a woman between 55 and 75 years old in good health and CMV-seronegative. The chain recombines TRBV7-8 with TRBJ1-5; the D gene is possibly TRBD1 (5 bases). Sequencing used PBMCs. This CDR3 is CASSPSGGSGQPQHF. The CDR3, as DNA: TGTGCCAGCAGCCCCTCGGGGGGTTCAGGTCAGCCCCAGCATTTT.